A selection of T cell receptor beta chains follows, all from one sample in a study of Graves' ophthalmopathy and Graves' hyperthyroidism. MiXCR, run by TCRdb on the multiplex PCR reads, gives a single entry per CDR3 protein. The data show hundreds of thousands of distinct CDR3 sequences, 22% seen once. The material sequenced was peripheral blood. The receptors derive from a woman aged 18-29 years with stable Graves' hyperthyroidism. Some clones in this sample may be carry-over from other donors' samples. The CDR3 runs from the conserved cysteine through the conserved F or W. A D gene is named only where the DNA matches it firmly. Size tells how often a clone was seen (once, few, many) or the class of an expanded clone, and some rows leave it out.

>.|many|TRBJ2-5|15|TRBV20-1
TGCAGTGCTCAACGCGGACCGTTTATTCAAGAGACCCAGTACTTC
CSAQRGPFIQETQYF
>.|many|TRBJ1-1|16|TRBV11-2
TGTGCCAGCAGCCCCGATTACGGGGTATCGAACACTGAAGCTTTCTTT
CASSPDYGVSNTEAFF
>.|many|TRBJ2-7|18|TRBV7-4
TGTGCCAGCAGCGCCCAAGGATTGGGGGACTCGGTCGCCCACGAGCAGTACTTC
CASSAQGLGDSVAHEQYF
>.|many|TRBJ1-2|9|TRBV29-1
TGCAGCGTTGAAAATAGCTACACCTTC
CSVENSYTF
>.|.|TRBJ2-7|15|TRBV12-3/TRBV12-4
TGTGCCAGCAGCGATCGGAGGGGAGCGCCTGGCGAGCAGTACTTC
CASSDRRGAPGEQYF
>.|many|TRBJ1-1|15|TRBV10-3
TGTGCCATCAGCCCCGGGACCTATATCGGGACTGAAGCTTTCTTT
CAISPGTYIGTEAFF
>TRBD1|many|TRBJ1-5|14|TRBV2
TGTGCCAGCAGCCCTGACAGGGCAGGAGGGCCCCAGCATTTT
CASSPDRAGGPQHF
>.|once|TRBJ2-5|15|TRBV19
TGTGCCAGTAGTATAAGGAGGGGGCTAGTGGAGACCCCGTACTTC
CASSIRRGLVETPYF
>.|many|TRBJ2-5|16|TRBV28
TGTGCCAGCCTACAAACGCTGACAGGCCACCAAGAGACCCAGTACTTC
CASLQTLTGHQETQYF
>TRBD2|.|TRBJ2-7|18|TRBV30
TGTGCCTGGAGTCCATTGATAACTAGCGGGAACTTCGTCCACGAGCAGTACTTC
CAWSPLITSGNFVHEQYF
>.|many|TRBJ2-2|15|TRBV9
TGTGCCAGCAGCGAAGTCGCCCTGAACACCGGGGAGCTGTTTTTT
CASSEVALNTGELFF
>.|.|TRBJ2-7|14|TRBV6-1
TGTGCCAGCAGTGACCCCACCTTATCCTACGAGCAGTACTTC
CASSDPTLSYEQYF
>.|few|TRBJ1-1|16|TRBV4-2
TGTGCCAGCAGCCCTAAGGGGCCGTTAGGGATAACTGAAGCTTTCTTT
CASSPKGPLGITEAFF
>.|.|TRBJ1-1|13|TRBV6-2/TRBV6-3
TGTGCCAGCAGTTTTCTGGGGAAGACTGAAGCTTTCTTT
CASSFLGKTEAFF
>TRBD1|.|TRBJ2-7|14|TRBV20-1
TGCAGTGCTAGAGTGGGACAGTCAGTCTACGAGCAGTACTTC
CSARVGQSVYEQYF
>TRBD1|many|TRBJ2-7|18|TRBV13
TGTGCCAGCAGCTTAGGGCAGGGGGCCCCTGGGGGAGGAGACGAGCAGTACTTC
CASSLGQGAPGGGDEQYF
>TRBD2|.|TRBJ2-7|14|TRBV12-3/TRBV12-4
TGTGCCAGCAGTCGTAGCGGGACCGCCTACGAGCAGTACTTC
CASSRSGTAYEQYF
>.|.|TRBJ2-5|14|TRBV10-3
TGTGCCATCAGTGAGTCGCTAGGGTGGGAGACCCAGTACTTC
CAISESLGWETQYF
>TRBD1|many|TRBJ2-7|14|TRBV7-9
TGTGCCAGCAGTTCCGGGACAGAAGCCTACGAGCAGTACTTC
CASSSGTEAYEQYF
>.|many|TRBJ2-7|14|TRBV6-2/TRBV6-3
TGTGCCAGCAGTTACGACAGACCGACCTACGAGCAGTACTTC
CASSYDRPTYEQYF
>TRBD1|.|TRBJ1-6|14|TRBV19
TGTGCCAGTGGAACCGGTGGGGACAGGGGTACCCTCCACTTT
CASGTGGDRGTLHF
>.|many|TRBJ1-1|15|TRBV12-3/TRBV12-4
TGTGCCAGCAACCCTAATATGGGGGTTCGAACTGAAGCTTTCTTT
CASNPNMGVRTEAFF
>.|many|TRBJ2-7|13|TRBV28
TGTGCCAGCAGTGGTAGACAGGTCTACGAGCAGTACTTC
CASSGRQVYEQYF
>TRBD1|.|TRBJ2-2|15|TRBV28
TGTGCCAGCAGCTGGGACAGGGTGAACACCGGGGAGCTGTTTTTT
CASSWDRVNTGELFF
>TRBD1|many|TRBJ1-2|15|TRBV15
TGTGCCACCAGCTCACTCCGGGACAGGGGCTATGGCTACACCTTC
CATSSLRDRGYGYTF
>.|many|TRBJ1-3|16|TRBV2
TGTGCCAGCATTACTGGGACAAGCAACTCTGGAAACACCATATATTTT
CASITGTSNSGNTIYF
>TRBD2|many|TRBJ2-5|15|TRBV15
TGTGCCACCAGCAGAGGGGGGGGGGTTGGAGAGACCCAGTACTTC
CATSRGGGVGETQYF
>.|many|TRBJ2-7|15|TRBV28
TGTGCCAGCGCAAGAACCGGGACGAAATCCTACGAGCAGTACTTC
CASARTGTKSYEQYF
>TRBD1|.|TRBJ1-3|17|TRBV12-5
TGTGCTAGTGGTTTGGTATTGCAGGGGGCGATGGGAAACACCATATATTTT
CASGLVLQGAMGNTIYF
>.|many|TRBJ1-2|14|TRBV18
TGTGCCAGCTCACCACGTCCAGGGACCTACGGCTACACCTTC
CASSPRPGTYGYTF
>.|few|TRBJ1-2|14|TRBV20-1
TGCAGTGCTCGAGGACAGCAAGCTAACTATGGCTACACCTTC
CSARGQQANYGYTF
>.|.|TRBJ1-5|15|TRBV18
TGTGCCAGCTCACAAAACACCAATAGCAATCAGCCCCAGCATTTT
CASSQNTNSNQPQHF
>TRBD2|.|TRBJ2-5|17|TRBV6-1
TGTGCCAGCAGGGTTGGGACTAGCGGGAGGGCCCGGGAGACCCAGTACTTC
CASRVGTSGRARETQYF
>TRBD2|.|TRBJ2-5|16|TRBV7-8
TGTGCCAGCAGCTATGGCGGGGGGCGAGGGGGAGAGACCCAGTACTTC
CASSYGGGRGGETQYF
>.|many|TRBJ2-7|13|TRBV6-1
TGTGCCAGCAGCGCCCGACCCTCCTACGAGCAGTACTTC
CASSARPSYEQYF
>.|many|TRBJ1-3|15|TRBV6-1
TGTGCCAGCAGCCCCCCAGCAGGCTCTGGAAACACCATATATTTT
CASSPPAGSGNTIYF
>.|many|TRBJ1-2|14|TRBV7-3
TGTGCCAGCAGCTTAAGTCCAGGGGCCTATGGCTACACCTTC
CASSLSPGAYGYTF
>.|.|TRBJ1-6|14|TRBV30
TGTGCCTGGAGTAGTGGGCAGGGAGGTTCACCCCTCCACTTT
CAWSSGQGGSPLHF
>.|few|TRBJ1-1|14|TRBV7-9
TGTGCCAGCAGCTTAGAGGGAGAGTCCACTGAAGCTTTCTTT
CASSLEGESTEAFF
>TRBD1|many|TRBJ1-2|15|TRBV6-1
TGTGCCAGCAGTGAAGAGCGGGACAGTCGATATGGCTACACCTTC
CASSEERDSRYGYTF
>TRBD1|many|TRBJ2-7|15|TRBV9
TGTGCCAGCAGCGTAGCGGGACAGGGAATTTACGAGCAGTACTTC
CASSVAGQGIYEQYF
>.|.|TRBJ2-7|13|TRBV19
TGTGCCAGTAGCGGACAGAGTTCCTACGAGCAGTACTTC
CASSGQSSYEQYF
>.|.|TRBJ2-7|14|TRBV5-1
TGCGCCAGCAGCTTGGAGGTGGATCTCTACGAGCAGTACTTC
CASSLEVDLYEQYF
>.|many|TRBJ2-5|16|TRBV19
TGTGCCAGTAGTGAGGGGGGGGGGCGCCTTCAAGAGACCCAGTACTTC
CASSEGGGRLQETQYF